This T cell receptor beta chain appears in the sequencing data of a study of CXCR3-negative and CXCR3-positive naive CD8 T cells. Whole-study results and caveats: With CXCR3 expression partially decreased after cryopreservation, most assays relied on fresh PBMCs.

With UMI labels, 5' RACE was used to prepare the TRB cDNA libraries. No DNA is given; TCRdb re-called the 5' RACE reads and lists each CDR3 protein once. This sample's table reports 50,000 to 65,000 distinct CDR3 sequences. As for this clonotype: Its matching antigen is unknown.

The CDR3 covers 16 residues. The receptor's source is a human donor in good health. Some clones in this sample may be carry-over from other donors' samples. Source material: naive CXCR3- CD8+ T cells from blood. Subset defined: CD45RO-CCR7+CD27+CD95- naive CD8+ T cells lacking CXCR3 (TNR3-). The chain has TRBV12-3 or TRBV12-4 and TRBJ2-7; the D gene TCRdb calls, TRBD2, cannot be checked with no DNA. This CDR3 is CASKRAGGPFSYEQYF.